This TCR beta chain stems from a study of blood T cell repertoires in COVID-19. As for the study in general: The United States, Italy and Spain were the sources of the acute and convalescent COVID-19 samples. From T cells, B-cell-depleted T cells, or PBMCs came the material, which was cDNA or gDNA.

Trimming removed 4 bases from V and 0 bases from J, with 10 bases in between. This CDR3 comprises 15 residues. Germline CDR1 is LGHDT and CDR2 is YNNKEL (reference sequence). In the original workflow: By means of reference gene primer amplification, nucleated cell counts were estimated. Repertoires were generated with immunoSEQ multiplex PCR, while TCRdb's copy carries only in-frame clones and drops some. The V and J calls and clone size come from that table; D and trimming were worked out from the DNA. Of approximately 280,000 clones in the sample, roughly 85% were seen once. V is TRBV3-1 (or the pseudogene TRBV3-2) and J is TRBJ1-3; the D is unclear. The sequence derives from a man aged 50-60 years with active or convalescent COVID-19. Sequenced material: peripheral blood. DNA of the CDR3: TGTGCCAGCAGCCCCCGGCGGCTCTCTGGAAACACCATATATTTT. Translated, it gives CASSPRRLSGNTIYF.